The entry below describes one TCR beta chain. Which antigen it targets is not known. Per-base qualities were not stored, and no clone one base away is much larger. The donors were roughly 40 Caucasian individuals from Russia, aged roughly 6 to 95 years, who were systemically healthy. Each donor gave about 9.7 milliliters of peripheral blood, drawn into EDTA-treated Vacutainer tubes. Ficoll-Paque density-gradient centrifugation was used to isolate PBMCs, with at least 7 million obtained per sample. Total RNA was extracted from PBMCs with Trizol reagent, with at least 5.5 micrograms obtained per sample. The percentages of naive CD45RAhigh/CD27high T cells were determined by flow cytometry on a PBMC aliquot from every donor. The data derive from a study of blood T cells in healthy people across ages (dated by TCRdb to about 2015). In terms of the full investigation: In model experiments, template switching captured roughly one uniquely barcoded TCR beta cDNA molecule for every two T cells. Four age groups were formed from the donors: young (average 16 years), middle-aged (around 37), aged (62) and long-lived (less than 85). Donors of different ages were randomly distributed across sequencing lanes to avoid experimental bias. To track age-related changes in TCR beta repertoire diversity, the study relied on deep sequencing normalized with unique cDNA molecular identifiers. Using the same blood draw, the study looked at two additional independent replicas of 1 million unique cDNA reads for two donors, one aged 18 to 30 and the other aged 80 or older. The research as a whole found: Observed TCR beta diversity correlated strongly with the percentage of naive T cells measured by flow cytometry. Because the CMV infection status of the donors was unknown, age-related changes in expanded clonotypes may potentially have been confounded. Observed TCR beta diversity per million T cells fell roughly linearly with age, and a significant reduction was already apparent by age roughly 40. Because profiling used bulk unsorted PBMCs, naive and antigen-experienced compartments could not be compared conclusively. Total diversity estimates from one million sequenced T cells were considered lower bounds and underestimates. The long-lived group showed more naive CD4+ T cells, fewer expanded clones and increased TCR diversity than the aged group, suggesting age selection.

CDR1 and CDR2 are read off the germline V gene (reference sequence) as GTSNPN and SVGIG. The CDR3 holds 14 amino acids from the cysteine to the phenylalanine. Only CDR3 DNA is held: 42 bases, read in frame from base 1. Germline trimming: 1 base from V, 11 bases from J; junction bases outside gene matches: 11. Library preparation was by 5' RACE. Sequencing relied on an Illumina HiSeq 2500. A second PCR of 7 to 11 cycles was performed with a sample-barcoded 5' primer and a J-beta primer mix. A unique molecular identifier was introduced onto each TCR beta cDNA molecule by a template-switch 5' adaptor carrying 12 random nucleotides. Each sample yielded at least 3 million CDR3-containing paired-end reads. All of the RNA was converted into first-strand cDNA using the Mint cDNA synthesis kit, with a TRBC-specific oligonucleotide serving as the primer. All cDNA was treated with uracil-DNA glycosylase and then went through a first 18-cycle PCR with the universal primers M1SS and BC2_uni_R. Regarding the original processing steps: Normalization of each sample was performed by random selection of 1 million high-quality reads, each carrying a distinct molecular identifier. Reads with shared molecular identifiers were discarded instead of being binned into consensus sequences. MiTCR, run with a Q25 quality threshold and the strictest error-elimination algorithm, handled CDR3 identification, clonotype clustering and error correction. Lower-bound total TCR beta diversity was estimated with a nonparametric unseen species model using Euler transformation. In-frame beta chains were kept once TCRdb had trimmed the public reads at Q25 with fastp and called clones with MiXCR. Each record represents a unique CDR3 protein, reported with the most common genes and DNA among its rows. For this entry, the V and J calls and clone size follow TCRdb and not the study's own pipeline. The sample has about 1.6 million distinct CDR3 sequences on record, approximately 32% of them singletons. The ten most abundant clones make up approximately 10% of the sample.

The receptor was isolated from a woman aged 25 to 39 in good health. The rearrangement combines TRBV30 with TRBJ2-5, and 9 bases in between align with TRBD2. Specimen: blood. The CDR3 loop reads CAWSGGSGGVKQYF. In nucleotide form, the sequence is TGTGCCTGGAGTGGCGGTAGCGGGGGTGTGAAGCAGTACTTC.